The clone carrying this TCR beta chain qualifies as medium-sized. No patient received treatment before thyroid surgery. CDR3 size: 15 residues. The V gene's germline CDR1 is GTSNPN and CDR2 SVGIG (reference sequence). V was clipped by 1 base and J by 7 bases; unmatched bases: 5. The source of the sample is a study of metastatic and nonmetastatic thyroid tumors. On the study more broadly: Malignant and benign thyroid patients had repertoires compared in peripheral blood and tumor or nodule tissue.

With MiXCR, TCRdb reprocessed the PCR reads. The sample shows some 23,000 clones, roughly 20% of them seen only once. The sequence was collected from a female donor with papillary thyroid cancer or a benign thyroid nodule (not recorded which). Some clones in this sample may be carry-over from other donors' samples. The J gene is TRBJ1-6, the V gene TRBV30; 9 nucleotides align to TRBD1. The sequencing sample was made of blood. CDR3 loop: CAWSASGTGNSPLHF. Written as DNA, the CDR3 is TGTGCCTGGAGTGCGTCCGGGACAGGGAATTCACCCCTCCACTTT.